This TCR beta chain was obtained from a study of CD8 T cells in Susac syndrome. Study details: Intravenous immunoglobulin alone or corticosteroids were being given to patients with Susac syndrome at blood draw, unless they were therapy-naive.

The germline V gene has CDR1 LGHDT and CDR2 YNNKEL (reference sequence). There are 16 residues in the CDR3. V was pared by 4 bases and J by 7 bases, with 7 bases of the junction left unmatched. Random hexamers were used to reverse transcribe the RNA input (about 0.45 to 1 ug). From the immunoSEQ multiplex PCR reads, TCRdb called clonotypes with MiXCR, one entry per CDR3 protein. The sample has roughly 130,000 distinct CDR3 sequences, roughly 94% seen once. A remark on this clonotype: Its antigen is not identified.

Notes on the study in general: The total CD8+ repertoires contained 15 to 20 Susac-specific public clones, and the CD8+ TEMRA repertoires contained five or six.

Sequenced material: CD8+ T cells from PBMCs. The chain links TRBV3-1 to TRBJ2-1, with 13 bases identical to TRBD2. This sequence originates from a human donor with Susac syndrome. CDR3 sequence: CASSLLTSGGRNEQFF. The CDR3 nucleotides are TGTGCCAGCAGCCTGCTGACTAGCGGGGGGAGGAATGAGCAGTTCTTC.